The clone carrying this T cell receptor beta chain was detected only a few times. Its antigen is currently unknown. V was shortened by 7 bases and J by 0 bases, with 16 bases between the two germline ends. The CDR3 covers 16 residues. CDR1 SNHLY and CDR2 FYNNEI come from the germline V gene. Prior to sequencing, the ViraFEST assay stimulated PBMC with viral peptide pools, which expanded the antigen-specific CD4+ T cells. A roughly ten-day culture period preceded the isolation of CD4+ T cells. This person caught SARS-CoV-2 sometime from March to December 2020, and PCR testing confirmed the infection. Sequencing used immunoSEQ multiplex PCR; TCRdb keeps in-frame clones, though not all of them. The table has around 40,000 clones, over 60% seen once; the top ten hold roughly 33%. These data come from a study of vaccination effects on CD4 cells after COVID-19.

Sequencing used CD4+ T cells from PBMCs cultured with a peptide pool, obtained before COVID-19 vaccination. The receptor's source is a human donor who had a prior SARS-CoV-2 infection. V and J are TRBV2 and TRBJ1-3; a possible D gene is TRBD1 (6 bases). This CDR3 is CASTWSYRASGNTIYF. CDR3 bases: TGTGCCAGCACCTGGAGCTACAGGGCCTCTGGAAACACCATATATTTT.